A single sample is the source of the 3 T cell receptor beta chains below, sequenced in a study of Ad26.COV2.S vaccination and SARS-CoV-2 variants. Using immunoSEQ multiplex PCR, the repertoire was profiled, and TCRdb retains in-frame clones only, with some absent. The sample contains about 370,000 clones, about 91% of which appear only once. Documented treatment: some 20 received Ad26.COV2.S at low or high dose, single or two shots; roughly five received placebo; per-sample allocation not given. Specimens were obtained on day 63 following the first vaccine or placebo injection. Sequenced here: peripheral blood, sampled in a trial of Ad26.COV2.S vaccine versus placebo. These TCRs come from a person between 18 and 65 years old who received the Ad26.COV2.S COVID-19 vaccine or a placebo.

The V gene is TRBV15, the J gene TRBJ2-3, with 8 bases matching TRBD2. V was pared by 0 bases and J by 5 bases, with 13 bases of the junction left unmatched. This CDR3 comprises 18 residues. Germline V gene sequence: CDR1 LNHNV, CDR2 YYDKDF (reference sequence). CDR3 residues: CATSRDLGASGLGDTQYF. In DNA form, the CDR3 reads TGTGCCACCAGCAGAGATTTAGGGGCTAGCGGGTTAGGAGATACGCAGTATTTT.

The chain recombines TRBV6-6 with TRBJ2-7; 9 nucleotides match TRBD2. CDR1 MNHNY and CDR2 SVGAGI come from the germline V gene (reference sequence). V was pared by 5 bases and J by 0 bases, with 8 bases of the junction left unmatched. The CDR3 totals 16 residues. CDR3 amino acids: CASSTSSGKGSYEQYF. CDR3 coding DNA: TGTGCCAGCAGTACTTCTAGCGGGAAGGGCTCCTACGAGCAGTACTTC.

The chain recombines TRBV27 with TRBJ2-1, with D perhaps TRBD2 (6 bases). Trimming left V 9 bases short and J 3 bases short, with 12 bases between. Germline CDR1 reads MNHEY; CDR2 reads SMNVEV (reference sequence). The CDR3 loop spans 13 amino acids. CDR3 region: CASSVAVYNEQFF. DNA for the CDR3: TGTGCCAGTTCTGTAGCGGTCTACAATGAGCAGTTCTTC.